These 23 T cell receptor beta chains share one sample of origin, sequenced in a study of blood T cell repertoires in COVID-19. Repertoires were generated with immunoSEQ multiplex PCR, while TCRdb's copy carries only in-frame clones and drops some. The sample includes some 310,000 clones, roughly 84% seen only once; the top ten take 1%. The sample comprised peripheral blood. These receptors came from a man aged 50-59 years with active or convalescent COVID-19.

The chain has TRBV5-8 and TRBJ1-6, with TRBD1 matching over 7 bases. Germline CDR1 and CDR2: SGHTS and YDEGEE. The CDR3 has 14 residues. V dropped 1 base and J dropped 9; count of bases not matched to a gene: 4. The CDR3 nucleotides are TGTGCCAGCAGCTTGACAGGGGCTTCTTCACCCCTCCACTTT. Amino acids: CASSLTGASSPLHF.

V usage is TRBV7-2 and J usage is TRBJ1-3; no reliable D call. V was trimmed by 4 bases and J by 0 bases, leaving 10 bases between them. Germline CDR1 and CDR2: SGHTA and FQGNSA. The CDR3 length is 15 residues. The DNA for the CDR3 is TGTGCCAGCAGCTCCGAACCTAGCTCTGGAAACACCATATATTTT. Translated, it gives CASSSEPSSGNTIYF.

The rearrangement joins TRBV6-5 to TRBJ1-1; D gene uncertain. V was shortened by 4 bases and J by 1 base, with 7 bases between the two germline ends. Germline CDR1 reads MNHEY; CDR2 reads SVGAGI. This CDR3 has 13 amino acids. In nucleotides, the CDR3 is TGTGCCAGCAGTTCGCAGGCGAACACTGAAGCTTTCTTT. Protein: CASSSQANTEAFF.

The V gene is TRBV4-3, the J gene TRBJ1-4; 8 bases line up with TRBD1. The CDR3 has 16 amino acids. Germline loops: CDR1 LGHNA, CDR2 YSLEER. Unmatched junction bases numbered 8, after V lost 0 bases and J lost 8 bases. The CDR3 nucleotides read TGCGCCAGCAGCCAAGACCCCTCCAGGGGGCGAGAAAAACTGTTTTTT. This translates into CASSQDPSRGREKLFF.

CDR3 sequence: CASSPAGGTGELFF. The CDR3 DNA reads TGCGCCAGCAGCCCGGCAGGGGGGACCGGGGAGCTGTTTTTT. The chain combines TRBV5-1 with TRBJ2-2; weak D call: TRBD1 (7 bases). This CDR3 spans 14 amino acids. V gave up 4 bases and J gave up 5 bases, with 12 bases separating them. From germline, CDR1 is SGHRS and CDR2 YFSETQ.

The chain is built from TRBV19 and TRBJ1-1; D is ambiguous. This CDR3 is 13 amino acids long. CDR1 and CDR2 (germline): LNHDA, SQIVND (reference sequence). V was clipped by 6 bases and J by 3 bases, with 11 bases between them. The CDR3 here is CASRGIQDTEAFF. DNA for the CDR3: TGTGCCAGTAGGGGTATTCAGGACACTGAAGCTTTCTTT.

This clone has a single count. The rearrangement uses TRBV3-1 (or the pseudogene TRBV3-2) and TRBJ1-4; 8 positions agree with TRBD1. Trimming cost V 0 bases and J 8 bases; bases outside gene matches: 8. The CDR3 contains 16 residues. The V gene's germline CDR1 is LGHDT and CDR2 YNNKEL (reference sequence). The CDR3 region has the DNA TGTGCCAGCAGCCAAGATGTGGGACAGGATAGGGAAAAACTGTTTTTT. Its protein product is CASSQDVGQDREKLFF.

The gene calls are TRBV24-1 and TRBJ1-2, with D possibly TRBD1 on 5 matching bases. V lost 5 bases and J 4 bases, leaving 13 bases between the germline ends. Per the germline V gene, CDR1 is KGHDR and CDR2 is SFDVKD. There are 14 residues in the CDR3. The CDR3 bases are TGTGCCACCAGTGCGGCAGGGTTGGCCTATGGCTACACCTTC. Amino acid sequence: CATSAAGLAYGYTF.

The chain joins TRBV9 to TRBJ1-2, with D perhaps matching TRBD1 (5 bases). Trimming shortened V by 1 base and J by 4 bases, and 14 bases separated the two germline ends. The V gene's germline CDR1 is SGDLS and CDR2 YYNGEE. The CDR3 extends over 15 amino acids. The CDR3 protein is CASSVIASGAYGYTF. The CDR3 DNA follows: TGTGCCAGCAGCGTAATAGCAAGTGGGGCCTATGGCTACACCTTC.

The rearrangement joins TRBV18 to TRBJ2-1, with TRBD2 matching over 14 bases. Germline CDR1 KGHSH, CDR2 LQKENI. J was trimmed by 6 bases and V by 1 base; bases with no gene match: 17. The CDR3 loop spans 21 amino acids. CDR3 nucleotide sequence: TGTGCCAGCTCACCACTACTTTCGACTAGCGGGAGGGTCCCTGGGGTCAATGAGCAGTTCTTC. Its protein is CASSPLLSTSGRVPGVNEQFF. Combining the CDR3 with reference TRBV18 and TRBJ2-1 gives the whole variable domain NAGVMQNPRHLVRRRGQEARLRCSPMKGHSHVYWYRQLPEEGLKFMVYLQKENIIDESGMPKERFSAEFPKEGPSILRIQQVVRGDSAAYFCASSPLLSTSGRVPGVNEQFFGPGTRLTVL.

The genes are TRBV9 and TRBJ1-2, with a weak D call TRBD1 (6 bases). Trimming cost V 4 bases and J 2 bases, with 9 bases left between them. Germline CDR1 reads SGDLS; CDR2 reads YYNGEE. There are 13 residues in the CDR3. Written as DNA, the CDR3 is TGTGCCAGCAGCTCCGACAGGAACTATGGCTACACCTTC. It translates to CASSSDRNYGYTF.

J is TRBJ2-1 and V is TRBV27; no definite D call. V lost 7 bases and J lost 0, with 4 bases in between. Germline V gives CDR1 MNHEY, CDR2 SMNVEV (reference sequence). This CDR3 contains 12 residues. The CDR3 protein is CASKSSYNEQFF. The CDR3, as DNA: TGTGCCAGCAAGAGCTCCTACAATGAGCAGTTCTTC.

Turning to this clone: The junction and the germline gene differ at one end; a read error may be behind it. The same CDR3 is also encoded by other DNA sequences in this sample. CDR3 DNA sequence: TGCGCCAGCAGCCAGACAGGGACCCAATGGTACGAACAGTACTTC. Protein sequence: CASSQTGTQWYEQYF. The chain links TRBV5-1 to TRBJ2-7; 7 nucleotides agree with TRBD1. This CDR3 is 15 amino acids long. Germline CDR1 and CDR2: SGHRS and YFSETQ.

The V gene is TRBV25-1, the J gene TRBJ2-3; 16 positions match TRBD2. The CDR3 spans 17 residues. The junction had 9 bases not matched to a gene; V was cut back by 6 bases and J by 6 bases. Germline lookup yields CDR1 MGHDK and CDR2 SYGVNS. CDR3 DNA: TGTGCCAGCAGCCCGGGACTAGCGGGGGGGCTCCTCGATACGCAGTATTTT. This translates into CASSPGLAGGLLDTQYF.

The chain has TRBV28 and TRBJ2-7; 9 positions match TRBD1. V dropped 4 bases and J dropped 4; count of bases not matched to a gene: 8. The CDR3 spans 15 residues. Germline assignment: CDR1 MDHEN and CDR2 SYDVKM. The CDR3 DNA sequence: TGTGCCAGCAGTTCTAGACAGGGGGGTAGGTACGAGCAGTACTTC. Its protein product is CASSSRQGGRYEQYF.

This chain joins TRBV30 and TRBJ1-5, with D possibly being TRBD1 (6 bases). V lost 1 base and J lost 6, with 25 bases in between. There are 18 residues in the CDR3. Germline V gives CDR1 GTSNPN, CDR2 SVGIG (reference sequence). The CDR3 DNA is TGTGCCTGGAGTGGCCCCTCCCCCCAGGGGCGGTTAGGTCAGCCCCAGCATTTT. Translated: CAWSGPSPQGRLGQPQHF.

This clone came up once. The chain recombines TRBV27 with TRBJ2-1, with 12 positions matching TRBD2. The CDR3 is made up of 15 amino acids. CDR1 is MNHEY and CDR2 is SMNVEV in the germline V gene (reference sequence). The junction had 12 bases not matched to a gene; V was cut back by 8 bases and J by 10 bases. The CDR3 DNA follows: TGTGCCAGCTCTAGCGGGAGGGCCACAGGTGGAGAGCAGTTCTTC. Translated, it gives CASSSGRATGGEQFF.

The chain joins TRBV5-1 to TRBJ2-7; a weak D match, TRBD1 (5 bases). The germline V gene has CDR1 SGHRS and CDR2 YFSETQ. The CDR3 runs 15 residues. V was clipped by 0 bases and J by 5 bases, with 15 bases between them. The CDR3 reads CASSLDGRVPHEQYF. For the CDR3, the DNA is TGCGCCAGCAGCTTGGACGGCAGGGTACCCCACGAGCAGTACTTC.

This chain joins TRBV27 and TRBJ1-1; 8 bases map to TRBD1. V lost 3 bases to trimming and J lost 5 bases; unmatched junction nucleotides: 11. The CDR3 sequence is 16 residues long. The germline CDR1 and CDR2 sequences are MNHEY and SMNVEV (reference sequence). This CDR3 reads CASSFSGTGRGTEAFF. CDR3 in DNA: TGTGCCAGCAGTTTTTCCGGGACAGGTAGGGGGACTGAAGCTTTCTTT.

Only one count was recorded for this clone. The chain joins TRBV28 to TRBJ2-7, with D maybe TRBD1 (5 bases). Germline V gene data show CDR1 as MDHEN and CDR2 as SYDVKM. V lost 7 bases and J 3 bases, leaving 13 bases between the germline ends. This CDR3 has 13 amino acids. The CDR3 loop reads CASKVGRDYEQYF. For the CDR3, the DNA is TGTGCCAGCAAAGTAGGCAGGGACTACGAGCAGTACTTC.

The chain recombines TRBV4-1 with TRBJ1-5; tentatively, D is TRBD1 (5 bases). Germline CDR1 MGHRA, CDR2 YSYEKL. Trimming took 0 bases from V and 0 from J, leaving 9 bases between them. This CDR3 comprises 16 residues. The CDR3, as DNA: TGCGCCAGCAGCCAAGAAGGGGCAGGTAGCAATCAGCCCCAGCATTTT. Encoded protein: CASSQEGAGSNQPQHF.

The chain uses TRBV28 and TRBJ1-1; D is uncertain. Per the germline V gene, CDR1 is MDHEN and CDR2 is SYDVKM. The CDR3 totals 13 residues. V dropped 3 bases and J dropped 5 bases, with 10 bases sitting between them. CDR3 sequence (DNA): TGTGCCAGCAGTTTTGAGACACTGACTGAAGCTTTCTTT. It codes for CASSFETLTEAFF.

The chain carries TRBV5-1 and TRBJ1-2; D possibly corresponds to TRBD1 (5 bases). CDR1 and CDR2 (germline): SGHRS, YFSETQ. CDR3 length: 13 amino acids. Trimming removed 4 bases from V and 4 bases from J, with 11 bases in between. The CDR3 spells CASSPGGSYGYTF. The CDR3 DNA is TGCGCCAGCAGCCCCGGGGGATCCTATGGCTACACCTTC.